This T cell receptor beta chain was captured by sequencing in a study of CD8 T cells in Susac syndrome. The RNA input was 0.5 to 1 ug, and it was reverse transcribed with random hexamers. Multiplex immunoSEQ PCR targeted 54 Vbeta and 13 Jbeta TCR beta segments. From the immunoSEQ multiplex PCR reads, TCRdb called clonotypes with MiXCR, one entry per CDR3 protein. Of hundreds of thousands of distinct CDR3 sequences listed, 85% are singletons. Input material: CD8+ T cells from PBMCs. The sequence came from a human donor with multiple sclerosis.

The DNA of the CDR3 is TGTGCCAGCAGCTTAGGGAGCCCAGGGCCCCCCGAGGAGCCCCAGCATTTT. It codes for CASSLGSPGPPEEPQHF. V gene TRBV7-9 combines with J gene TRBJ1-5; D is possibly TRBD1 (5 bases). CDR1 and CDR2 (germline): SEHNR, FQNEAQ (reference sequence). V was shortened by 1 base and J by 8 bases, with 21 bases between the two germline ends. CDR3 length: 17 amino acids. Supplemented by reference TRBV7-9 and TRBJ1-5, the full variable domain reads DTGVSQNPRHKITKRGQNVTFRCDPISEHNRLYWYRQTLGQGPEFLTYFQNEAQLEKSRLLSDRFSAERPKGSFSTLEIQRTEQGDSAMYLCASSLGSPGPPEEPQHFGDGTRLSIL.